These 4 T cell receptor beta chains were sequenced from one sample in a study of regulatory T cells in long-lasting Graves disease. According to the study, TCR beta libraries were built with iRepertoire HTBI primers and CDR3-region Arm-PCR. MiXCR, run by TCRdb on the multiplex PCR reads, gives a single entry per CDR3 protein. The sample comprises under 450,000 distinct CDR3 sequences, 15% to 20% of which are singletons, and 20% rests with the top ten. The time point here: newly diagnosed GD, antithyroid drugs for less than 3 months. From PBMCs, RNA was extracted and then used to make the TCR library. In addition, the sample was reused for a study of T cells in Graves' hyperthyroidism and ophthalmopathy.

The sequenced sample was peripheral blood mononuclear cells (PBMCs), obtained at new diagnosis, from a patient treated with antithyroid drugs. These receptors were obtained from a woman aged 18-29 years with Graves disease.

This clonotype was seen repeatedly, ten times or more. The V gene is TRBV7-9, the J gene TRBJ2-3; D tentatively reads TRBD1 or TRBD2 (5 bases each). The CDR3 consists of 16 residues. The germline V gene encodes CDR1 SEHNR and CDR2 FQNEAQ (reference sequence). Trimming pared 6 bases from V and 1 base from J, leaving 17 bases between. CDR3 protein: CASSYREGRGTDTQYF. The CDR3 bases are TGTGCCAGCAGTTACCGTGAGGGACGAGGCACAGATACGCAGTATTTT.

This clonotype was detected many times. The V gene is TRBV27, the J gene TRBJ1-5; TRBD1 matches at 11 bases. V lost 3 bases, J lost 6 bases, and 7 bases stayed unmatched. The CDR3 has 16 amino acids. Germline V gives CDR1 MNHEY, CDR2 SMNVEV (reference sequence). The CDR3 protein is CASSFGGGTGGQPQHF. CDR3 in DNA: TGTGCCAGCAGTTTCGGTGGTGGGACAGGGGGTCAGCCCCAGCATTTT.

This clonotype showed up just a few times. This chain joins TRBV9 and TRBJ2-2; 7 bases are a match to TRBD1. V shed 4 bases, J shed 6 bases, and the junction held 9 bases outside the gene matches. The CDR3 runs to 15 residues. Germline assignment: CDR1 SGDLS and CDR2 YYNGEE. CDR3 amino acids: CASSRGQPGAGELFF. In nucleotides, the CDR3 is TGTGCCAGCAGCAGGGGGCAGCCGGGCGCCGGGGAGCTGTTTTTT.

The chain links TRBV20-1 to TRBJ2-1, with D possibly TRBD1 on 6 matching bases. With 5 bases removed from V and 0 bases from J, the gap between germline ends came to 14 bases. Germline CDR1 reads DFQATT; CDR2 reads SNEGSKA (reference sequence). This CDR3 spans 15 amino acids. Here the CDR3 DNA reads TGCAGTGCTCTGGCCGACAGGTTCTCCTACAATGAGCAGTTCTTC. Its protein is CSALADRFSYNEQFF.